This TCR beta chain was sequenced in a study of shared clonotypes between healthy human individuals. Overall study results and limits: It was anticipated that sequencing depth would influence how many clonotypes donors shared.

Germline-derived CDR1 and CDR2 are MNHEY and SVGAGI. V was pared by 3 bases and J by 3 bases, with 5 bases of the junction left unmatched. The CDR3 has 15 amino acids. Note on this clone: Its antigen remains unknown.

CD45RO-negative CD8 cells positively selected for CCR7 made up the naive population, which excluded terminally differentiated effector memory CD45RA+ cells. Donors comprised only Caucasian adults living in Nashville, Tennessee. Deep-level running was used for the assay. The table came from immunoSEQ multiplex PCR; TCRdb's copy has only in-frame clones and leaves some out. The sample carries about 2.1 million clones, around 93% recorded once. V and J are TRBV6-5 and TRBJ2-7; 10 positions match TRBD2. Sequenced input: naive CD8+ T cells from PBMCs. The receptor comes from a man aged 18 to 30 in good health. Some clones in this sample may be carry-over from other donors' samples. The CDR3 sequence: CASSYGLAENYEQYF. In DNA form, the CDR3 reads TGTGCCAGCAGTTATGGACTAGCGGAGAACTACGAGCAGTACTTC.